The following is a TCR beta chain sequence with its context. Per the study methods: Scientists estimated how many nucleated cells there were by amplifying reference gene primers. TCRdb's copy holds only in-frame clones and misses some; the assay was immunoSEQ multiplex PCR. The DNA gave D and trimming, while V, J and clone size come from that table. Of about 43,000 clones in the sample, roughly 87% were seen once. This entry belongs to a study of blood T cell repertoires in COVID-19. The CDR3 spans 12 residues. Germline CDR1 KGHSH, CDR2 LQKENI. V lost 3 bases and J 4 bases, leaving 6 bases between the germline ends.

Sample: peripheral blood. V and J are TRBV18 and TRBJ1-1, with D hard to call. The receptor was derived from a man aged 60 to 69 with active COVID-19. Written as DNA, the CDR3 is TGTGCCAGCTCACCCCCGGGCACTGAAGCTTTCTTT. Residues: CASSPPGTEAFF.